These 4 T cell receptor beta chains originate from one sample sequenced in a study of PD-L1 blockade in urothelial cancer. Libraries were prepared by immunoSEQ multiplex PCR; TCRdb keeps only in-frame clonotypes and omits some of them. The sample lists about 52,000 clones; about 72% were seen once. Sequences were derived from PBMCs, sampled around atezolizumab (anti-PD-L1) treatment. These receptors were taken from an older man with urothelial cancer.

This clone occurred a few times. The V gene is TRBV27, the J gene TRBJ1-1; 10 bases line up with TRBD1. In germline, CDR1 is MNHEY, CDR2 SMNVEV (reference sequence). With V trimmed by 5 bases and J by 4 bases, 16 bases remained unmatched. This CDR3 has 18 amino acids. Here the CDR3 reads CASSHPLGTGVSSTEAFF. The CDR3 coding sequence is TGTGCCAGCAGTCACCCCTTGGGGACAGGGGTGTCTAGCACTGAAGCTTTCTTT.

V is TRBV10-3 and J is TRBJ1-6; D may be TRBD1 (6 bases). Per germline, CDR1 ENHRY and CDR2 SYGVKD. This CDR3 region has 13 residues. The ends were cut back, 6 bases at V and 7 bases at J, with 10 bases in the middle. The CDR3 reads CAIRQGENSPLHF. CDR3 nucleotides: TGTGCCATCAGACAGGGCGAAAATTCACCCCTCCACTTT.

The CDR3 sequence is CASSLGLAGKETQYF. CDR3 sequence (DNA): TGTGCCAGCAGCTTAGGGCTAGCGGGGAAAGAGACCCAGTACTTC. This rearrangement joins TRBV7-2 to TRBJ2-5; 9 bases fit TRBD2. CDR3 length equals 15 residues. CDR1 SGHTA and CDR2 FQGNSA come from the germline V gene. After removal of 1 base from V and 3 bases from J, the junction contained 3 bases not matched to a gene.

The J gene is TRBJ2-2, the V gene TRBV6-5, with a weak D call TRBD1 (5 bases). Per the germline V gene, CDR1 is MNHEY and CDR2 is SVGAGI. Trimming left V 4 bases short and J 3 bases short, with 15 bases between. CDR3 size: 16 residues. The CDR3 here is CASSSSTAPHTGELFF. The CDR3 DNA is TGTGCCAGCAGTTCCTCGACAGCCCCGCACACCGGGGAGCTGTTTTTT.